The rows below give T cell receptor beta chains drawn from one sample of a study of radiotherapy plus CTLA-4 blockade in lung cancer. Generated by immunoSEQ multiplex PCR, the TCRdb table keeps only in-frame clones and is missing some. Of 55,000 to 75,000 clones in the sample, about 72% were seen once. Here the sequenced sample was peripheral blood, taken from a patient treated with radiotherapy plus ipilimumab. All receptors come from a human donor with non-small cell lung cancer whose response to radiotherapy plus ipilimumab could not be evaluated. Some clones in this sample may be carry-over from other donors' samples. Both conserved end residues are part of each CDR3. D genes are given only for firm matches. The size field is filled for only some rows; it gives once, few, many or a size class.

>.|.|11|TRBJ2-7|TRBV27
TGTGCCAGCAGTTTCGGAGGGGAGCAGTACTTC
CASSFGGEQYF
>TRBD2|.|15|TRBJ2-3|TRBV19
TGTGCCAGTAGTATTCGTGGGGGGGATTCAAATACGCAGTATTTT
CASSIRGGDSNTQYF
>.|.|14|TRBJ1-6|TRBV27
TGTGCCAGCAGTCTAACGGACAGAATTTCACCCCTCCACTTT
CASSLTDRISPLHF
>.|.|16|TRBJ1-6|TRBV9
TGTGCCAGCAGCGTAGCTAGTCAGGGTGGTAATTCACCCCTCCACTTT
CASSVASQGGNSPLHF
>.|.|14|TRBJ2-7|TRBV5-1
TGCGCCAGCAGCTTGGAGTCAACTTCCTACGAGCAGTACTTC
CASSLESTSYEQYF
>.|.|13|TRBJ2-7|TRBV4-2
TGTGCCAGCAGCCAAGAACGGGAGTACGAGCAGTACTTC
CASSQEREYEQYF
>.|.|13|TRBJ2-5|TRBV10-3
TGTGCCATCAGTGTTGTCTCCCAAGAGACCCAGTACTTC
CAISVVSQETQYF
>.|.|12|TRBJ2-7|TRBV28
TGTGCCAGCAGTTTACAGATATACGAGCAGTACTTC
CASSLQIYEQYF
>TRBD1|.|15|TRBJ2-5|TRBV7-9
TGTGCCAGCAGCTCGCCTGGACAGGTCGAAGAGACCCAGTACTTC
CASSSPGQVEETQYF
>.|few|15|TRBJ2-2|TRBV7-3
TGTGCCAGCAGCCCCGTGGCAGGGCGCACCGGGGAGCTGTTTTTT
CASSPVAGRTGELFF
>.|.|12|TRBJ2-7|TRBV2
TGTGCCAGCCGTGGACAGTCCTACGAGCAGTACTTC
CASRGQSYEQYF
>.|.|14|TRBJ1-2|TRBV6-1
TGTGCCACTGTTTTCGGTTCGTCGGGAGATGGCTACACCTTC
CATVFGSSGDGYTF
>TRBD1|.|14|TRBJ1-1|TRBV6-5
TGTGCCAGCAGTTTTCGGGACAGGAACACTGAAGCTTTCTTT
CASSFRDRNTEAFF
>TRBD1|once|15|TRBJ1-2|TRBV9
TGTGCCAGCAGCGCAACCGGGCAGGGGGCTTGGGGCTACACCTTC
CASSATGQGAWGYTF
>.|.|16|TRBJ2-2|TRBV18
TGTGCCAGCTCTCTACTTACTACCAGGAACACCGGGGAGCTGTTTTTT
CASSLLTTRNTGELFF
>.|.|15|TRBJ1-2|TRBV6-5
TGTGCCAGCAGCGAACCAACAGGGAGACTATGGGGCTACACCTTC
CASSEPTGRLWGYTF
>.|.|14|TRBJ1-2|TRBV5-1
TGCGCCAGCAGCTTACAGGGCGAGAGCTATGGCTACACCTTC
CASSLQGESYGYTF
>.|few|14|TRBJ1-5|TRBV2
TGTGCCAGCAGTGATCGACAGACAAATCAGCCCCAGCATTTT
CASSDRQTNQPQHF
>.|once|14|TRBJ2-7|TRBV9
TGTGCCAGCAGCCCCGCCCCACAGGGTTACGAGCAGTACTTC
CASSPAPQGYEQYF
>.|.|15|TRBJ1-4|TRBV9
TGTGCCAGCAGCGGGAGGACAGCGACTAATGAAAAACTGTTTTTT
CASSGRTATNEKLFF
>.|.|15|TRBJ1-5|TRBV19
TGTGCCAGTAGTATAAGGGGAGGAGGGACTCAGCCCCAGCATTTT
CASSIRGGGTQPQHF
>TRBD2|.|15|TRBJ2-7|TRBV7-2
TGTGCCAGCAGCTTAGCCGGCGGGGGGGCCTACGAGCAGTACTTC
CASSLAGGGAYEQYF
>.|.|15|TRBJ2-3|TRBV7-6
TGTGCCAGCAGCTTAGAGGGGGACAGCACAGATACGCAGTATTTT
CASSLEGDSTDTQYF
>TRBD1|.|16|TRBJ1-6|TRBV13
TGTGCCAGCAACCAGAGGGCCAGGGGGGCGAATTCACCCCTCCACTTT
CASNQRARGANSPLHF
>.|.|15|TRBJ1-2|TRBV19
TGTGCCAGTAGTAGATGGGAGACAGGAGGCGATGGCTACACCTTC
CASSRWETGGDGYTF
>.|.|14|TRBJ1-2|TRBV5-4
TGTGCCAGCAGCTTGGACTCCGCGGGTTCTGGCTACACCTTC
CASSLDSAGSGYTF
>TRBD1|.|15|TRBJ2-3|TRBV28
TGTGCCAGCAGCTCCAGGGGGCGGTCCACAGATACGCAGTATTTT
CASSSRGRSTDTQYF
>TRBD2|.|17|TRBJ2-6|TRBV27
TGTGCCAGCAGTCCCTTAGCGGGGGAGGACGGGGCCAACGTCCTGACTTTC
CASSPLAGEDGANVLTF
>TRBD1|.|17|TRBJ1-2|TRBV2
TGTGCCAGCAGTGATTGGGCAGGGGGTGCTACGGGGTTTGGCTACACCTTC
CASSDWAGGATGFGYTF
>.|few|14|TRBJ2-1|TRBV4-1
TGCGCCAGCAGCCCCCCGGCAGGCGTTAATGAGCAGTTCTTC
CASSPPAGVNEQFF
>.|.|16|TRBJ2-3|TRBV5-4
TGTGCCAGCAGCTCGCCAGCCAGGGGTCAGCAAGATACGCAGTATTTT
CASSSPARGQQDTQYF
>.|.|16|TRBJ1-5|TRBV7-9
TGTGCCAGCAGCGCCCTCCGAGGGTCGGGCAATCAGCCCCAGCATTTT
CASSALRGSGNQPQHF
>TRBD1|.|16|TRBJ1-2|TRBV9
TGTGCCAGCAGCGTAGATATCCTGGGGACAGCCAATGGCTACACCTTC
CASSVDILGTANGYTF
>.|.|13|TRBJ2-5|TRBV15
TGTGCCACCAGCACTGAGGTTTTAGAGACCCAGTACTTC
CATSTEVLETQYF
>TRBD2|.|15|TRBJ2-2|TRBV18
TGTGCCAGCTCACCGCGCGGGGGGTACACCGGGGAGCTGTTTTTT
CASSPRGGYTGELFF
>TRBD1|once|15|TRBJ1-1|TRBV4-1
TGCGCCAGCAGCCCCGGACAGGGGGCTTTTACTGAAGCTTTCTTT
CASSPGQGAFTEAFF
>.|.|14|TRBJ1-2|TRBV19
TGTGCCAGTAGTATACCCTGGACGCGGGAGGGCTACACCTTC
CASSIPWTREGYTF
>.|.|18|TRBJ1-3|TRBV28
TGTGCCACCGCCCGCGGGTGGTGGGGACAAGCCTCTGGAAACACCATATATTTT
CATARGWWGQASGNTIYF
>.|.|12|TRBJ1-2|TRBV28
TGTGCCAGCAGCCCAGGCAGCATAGGCTACACCTTC
CASSPGSIGYTF
>.|.|16|TRBJ2-1|TRBV7-2
TGTGCCAGCAGCCCCCAGGAGGGCGGCTCCTACAATGAGCAGTTCTTC
CASSPQEGGSYNEQFF
>TRBD1|.|15|TRBJ2-1|TRBV7-2
TGTGCCAGCAGCTTCCGGGACAGTTTCTACAATGAGCAGTTCTTC
CASSFRDSFYNEQFF
>TRBD1|few|14|TRBJ2-7|TRBV28
TGTGCCAGCAGTTCCCCGACAGGGACCTACGAGCAGTACTTC
CASSSPTGTYEQYF
>.|medium-sized|15|TRBJ1-3|TRBV6-5
TGTGCCAGCAGACCAACAGGGTCTTCTGGAAACACCATATATTTT
CASRPTGSSGNTIYF
>.|.|13|TRBJ1-1|TRBV6-5
TGTGCCAGCGGGAGGGGACTGAACACTGAAGCTTTCTTT
CASGRGLNTEAFF
>TRBD2|.|19|TRBJ2-1|TRBV30
TGTGCCTGGAGTGTAGTGGGGACTAGCGGGCTACCTGCTGGGAATGAGCAGTTCTTC
CAWSVVGTSGLPAGNEQFF
>TRBD1|.|14|TRBJ1-2|TRBV5-4
TGTGCCAGCAGCTTGGAACAGGGGAACTATGGCTACACCTTC
CASSLEQGNYGYTF
>.|.|15|TRBJ2-5|TRBV18
TGTGCCAGCTCACCACAGACAGGAAGAGGGGAGACCCAGTACTTC
CASSPQTGRGETQYF
>.|.|14|TRBJ1-1|TRBV6-5
TGTGCCAGCAGTTACTCGTCCGAGGCGACTGAAGCTTTCTTT
CASSYSSEATEAFF
>.|.|16|TRBJ1-1|TRBV2
TGTGCCAGCAGTCGGACAGACCTAACCTTGAACACTGAGGCTTTCTTT
CASSRTDLTLNTEAFF